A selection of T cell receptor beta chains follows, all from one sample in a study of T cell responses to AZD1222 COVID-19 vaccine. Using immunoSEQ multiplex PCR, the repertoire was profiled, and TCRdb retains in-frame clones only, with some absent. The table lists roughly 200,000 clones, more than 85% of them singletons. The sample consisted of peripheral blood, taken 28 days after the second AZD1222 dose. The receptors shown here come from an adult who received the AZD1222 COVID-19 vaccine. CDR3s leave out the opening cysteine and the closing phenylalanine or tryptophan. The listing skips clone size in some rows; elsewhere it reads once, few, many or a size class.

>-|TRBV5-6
ASSFGRGTSSYNEQF
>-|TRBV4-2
ASSQGGTSGTDTQY
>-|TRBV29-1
SVPSAPRETQY
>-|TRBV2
ASSEDEGANEKLF
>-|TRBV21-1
ASRTLRDRGSPETQY
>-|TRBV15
ATTWKGRAGTGELF
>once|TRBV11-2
ASWDGRLTDTQY
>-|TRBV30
AWSSRGAHGYT
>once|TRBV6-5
ASSGQGTTRETQY
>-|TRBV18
ASSGAYSGANVLT
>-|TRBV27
ASSFDGGSYEQY
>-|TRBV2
ASSDSGGRQPQH
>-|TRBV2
ASSVRTGGSPLH
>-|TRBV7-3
ASSRDRGEKLF
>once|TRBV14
ASSQTAGFRAYEQY
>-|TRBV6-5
ASILQGSTDTQY
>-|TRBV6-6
ASISGRSQETQY
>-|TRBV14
ASSQVLATGELF
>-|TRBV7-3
ASSARPGLAASSYNEQF
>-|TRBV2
ASSEDSPFYGYT
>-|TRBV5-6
ASSLAGRSSYNEQF
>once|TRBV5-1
ASSLTSGVNTQY
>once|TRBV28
ASSPPPGPQH
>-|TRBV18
ASSPGAGNTEAF
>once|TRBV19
ASSIEVGDTDTQY
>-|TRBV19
ASSYSRSGSNTEAF
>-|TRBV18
ASSQGQGLGEQF
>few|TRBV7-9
ASSRLVGAGQY
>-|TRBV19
ASSSNNYGYT
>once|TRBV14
ASSTGNSYEQY
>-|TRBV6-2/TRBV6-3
ASSFFSTTGARTDTQY
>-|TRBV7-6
ASSRRAGEYNEQF
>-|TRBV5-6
ASSPRRTGHNEQY
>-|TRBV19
ASSSQGFDAYNEQF
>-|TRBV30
AWSVGQGGRPRH
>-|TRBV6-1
ASSERGVAGGYTEAF
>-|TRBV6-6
ASRWGENSPLH
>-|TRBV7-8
ASSLAWGSGGYT
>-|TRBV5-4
ASSSGTRNYGYT
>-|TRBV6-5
ASRQRGGVYGYT